A selection of T cell receptor beta chains follows, all from one sample in a study of lymphopenia after photon versus proton radiotherapy. Some clones are missing from TCRdb's copy, which holds only in-frame ones; the method was immunoSEQ multiplex PCR. Of 70,000 or so clones in the sample, around 92% are singletons; the top ten hold around 2.2%. The sequenced sample was peripheral blood, obtained from a patient treated with photon-based radiotherapy. The receptors come from a woman aged 40-49 years with cholangiocarcinoma. Both conserved end residues are part of each CDR3. The D gene is left open where the match is weak. Clone sizes are given selectively: once, few, many, or a class where the clone is expanded.

cdr3_length	d_call	v_call	clone_size	j_call	cdr3_aa	cdr3_nt
13	NA	TRBV5-6	few	TRBJ2-3	CASTGTDRDTQYF	TGTGCCAGCACCGGGACGGATCGCGATACGCAGTATTTT
18	NA	TRBV27	NA	TRBJ2-2	CASSFSPAGRPNTGELFF	TGTGCCAGCAGTTTCTCCCCGGCAGGCCGTCCGAACACCGGGGAGCTGTTTTTT
17	TRBD2	TRBV7-3	NA	TRBJ2-1	CASSFLPLAGVNNEQFF	TGTGCCAGCAGTTTCCTCCCCCTAGCGGGAGTAAACAATGAGCAGTTCTTC
15	TRBD2	TRBV27	NA	TRBJ2-2	CATKGSGRGTGELFF	TGTGCCACCAAGGGAAGCGGGAGGGGCACCGGGGAGCTGTTTTTT
15	NA	TRBV11-2	NA	TRBJ2-7	CASSPRAGRLYEQYF	TGTGCCAGCAGCCCCCGGGCAGGAAGGCTCTACGAGCAGTACTTC
14	TRBD1	TRBV30	NA	TRBJ1-5	CAWSGGQNNQPQHF	TGTGCCTGGAGTGGGGGACAGAACAATCAGCCCCAGCATTTT
16	TRBD1	TRBV7-9	NA	TRBJ1-1	CASSSGQLWVGTEAFF	TGTGCCAGCAGCTCGGGACAGCTATGGGTGGGCACTGAAGCTTTCTTT
15	TRBD1	TRBV7-9	NA	TRBJ2-5	CASSFRTGGQETQYF	TGTGCCAGCAGCTTTCGGACAGGGGGCCAAGAGACCCAGTACTTC
16	TRBD1	TRBV5-1	NA	TRBJ2-2	CASSTRTGENTGELFF	TGCGCCAGCAGCACCCGGACAGGGGAGAACACCGGGGAGCTGTTTTTT
15	TRBD1	TRBV5-4	NA	TRBJ2-2	CASSTRDRVSGELFF	TGTGCCAGCAGCACCCGGGACAGGGTATCCGGGGAGCTGTTTTTT
16	TRBD2	TRBV11-2	NA	TRBJ2-3	CASSTRLAGLTDTQYF	TGTGCCAGCAGCACGCGACTAGCGGGGCTCACAGATACGCAGTATTTT
17	TRBD2	TRBV5-1	NA	TRBJ2-5	CASSSGTSGSYAETQYF	TGCGCCAGCAGCTCCGGGACTAGCGGGAGTTATGCAGAGACCCAGTACTTC
15	TRBD1	TRBV5-5	NA	TRBJ1-4	CASRLQGAGEEKLFF	TGTGCCAGCAGATTACAGGGGGCGGGGGAAGAAAAACTGTTTTTT
14	TRBD2	TRBV6-1	NA	TRBJ2-7	CASMMSGALREQYF	TGTGCCAGCATGATGAGCGGGGCTCTTCGCGAGCAGTACTTC
15	NA	TRBV28	NA	TRBJ1-1	CASSVTGMYRSEAFF	TGTGCCAGCAGTGTTACAGGGATGTATCGGTCTGAAGCTTTCTTT
15	NA	TRBV30	NA	TRBJ2-7	CAWSVHKGGIYEQYF	TGTGCCTGGAGTGTACATAAAGGGGGAATCTACGAGCAGTACTTC
13	TRBD1	TRBV6-6	once	TRBJ1-1	CASNAGGNTEAFF	TGTGCCAGCAATGCAGGGGGCAACACTGAAGCTTTCTTT
15	NA	TRBV2	NA	TRBJ1-1	CASRSGLLQNTEAFF	TGTGCCAGCCGTTCGGGACTCCTTCAGAACACTGAAGCTTTCTTT
12	NA	TRBV9	NA	TRBJ1-3	CASSGHGNTIYF	TGTGCCAGCAGCGGACATGGAAACACCATATATTTT
14	TRBD2	TRBV11-3	NA	TRBJ2-1	CASSLDTGGPEQFF	TGTGCCAGCAGCTTAGATACGGGGGGGCCCGAGCAGTTCTTC
14	TRBD2	TRBV10-3	NA	TRBJ2-7	CAISRGLAVYEQYF	TGTGCCATATCGAGAGGACTAGCGGTGTACGAGCAGTACTTC
15	NA	TRBV9	once	TRBJ1-3	CASSLGGSSGNTIYF	TGTGCCAGCAGCTTAGGAGGGAGCTCTGGAAACACCATATATTTT
15	TRBD1	TRBV18	NA	TRBJ1-2	CASSPPGQRNYGYTF	TGTGCCAGCTCACCTCCGGGACAGCGAAACTATGGCTACACCTTC
13	NA	TRBV6-6	NA	TRBJ2-1	CASSYLEPNEQFF	TGTGCCAGCAGTTACTTAGAGCCGAATGAGCAGTTCTTC
16	TRBD1	TRBV5-4	NA	TRBJ1-1	CASSPDRGGMNTEAFF	TGTGCCAGCAGCCCCGACAGGGGGGGGATGAACACTGAAGCTTTCTTT
15	TRBD1	TRBV28	NA	TRBJ2-1	CASTPPDRPNNEQFF	TGTGCCTCGACCCCGCCGGACAGGCCCAACAATGAGCAGTTCTTC
15	NA	TRBV7-9	NA	TRBJ1-2	CASSPSAGVESGYTF	TGTGCCAGCAGCCCATCGGCAGGGGTAGAGAGTGGCTACACCTTC
17	TRBD1	TRBV19	NA	TRBJ1-2	CASSIPLGQGNSYGYTF	TGTGCCAGTAGTATACCCCTAGGACAGGGGAATTCCTATGGCTACACCTTC
13	NA	TRBV7-9	NA	TRBJ2-2	CASSFGGAGELFF	TGTGCCAGCAGCTTTGGGGGCGCTGGGGAGCTGTTTTTT
13	NA	TRBV5-6	NA	TRBJ2-3	CASSWGEGDTQYF	TGTGCCAGCAGCTGGGGAGAGGGGGATACGCAGTATTTT
14	NA	TRBV5-4	NA	TRBJ2-3	CASSLGLPVDTQYF	TGTGCCAGCAGCCTGGGACTTCCCGTAGATACGCAGTATTTT
15	NA	TRBV5-1	NA	TRBJ2-1	CASSLGSGTGRGQFF	TGCGCCAGCAGCTTGGGAAGCGGGACAGGCCGAGGGCAGTTCTTC
16	NA	TRBV19	once	TRBJ1-4	CASTSLGAVRNEKLFF	TGTGCCAGTACCTCCCTGGGGGCAGTCCGTAATGAAAAACTGTTTTTT
17	TRBD1	TRBV27	NA	TRBJ2-7	CASSLLNPTGEFYEQYF	TGTGCCAGCAGTTTACTTAATCCGACAGGGGAGTTCTACGAGCAGTACTTC
20	NA	TRBV18	NA	TRBJ1-1	CASSPGSGSSTPLTNTEAFF	TGTGCCAGCTCACCAGGTTCGGGGAGTAGTACCCCACTAACGAACACTGAAGCTTTCTTT
18	TRBD1	TRBV7-2	NA	TRBJ1-5	CASSLVQAGGNSNQPQHF	TGTGCCAGCAGCTTAGTTCAGGCAGGGGGGAATAGCAATCAGCCCCAGCATTTT
10	TRBD1	TRBV27	NA	TRBJ2-7	CAKGAYEQYF	TGTGCCAAGGGGGCATACGAGCAGTACTTC
15	NA	TRBV7-6	NA	TRBJ1-4	CASSSGQPTNEKLFF	TGTGCCAGCAGCTCAGGGCAACCAACTAATGAAAAACTGTTTTTT
11	NA	TRBV5-6	NA	TRBJ2-7	CASSLGAEQYF	TGTGCCAGCAGCCTTGGGGCCGAGCAGTACTTC
14	TRBD1	TRBV6-5	NA	TRBJ1-3	CASSLDRGINTIYF	TGTGCCAGCAGCCTCGACAGGGGTATAAACACCATATATTTT
13	NA	TRBV9	NA	TRBJ2-1	CASGGGPYNEQFF	TGTGCCAGCGGGGGAGGCCCCTACAATGAGCAGTTCTTC
17	TRBD2	TRBV10-2	NA	TRBJ2-2	CASSVLAGGLNTGELFF	TGCGCCAGCAGTGTCCTAGCGGGGGGCCTGAACACCGGGGAGCTGTTTTTT
13	TRBD1	TRBV6-1	NA	TRBJ2-7	CASRSSQGSEQYF	TGTGCCAGCAGATCTTCACAGGGGAGCGAGCAGTACTTC
13	NA	TRBV2	NA	TRBJ2-1	CASSEALYNEQFF	TGTGCCAGCAGCGAGGCGCTTTACAATGAGCAGTTCTTC
16	NA	TRBV9	few	TRBJ1-3	CASSVEHGASQGTIYF	TGTGCCAGCAGCGTAGAGCACGGGGCTTCACAGGGCACCATATATTTT
13	NA	TRBV29-1	NA	TRBJ1-1	CSAQRGQRTEAFF	TGCAGCGCCCAAAGGGGCCAACGGACTGAAGCTTTCTTT
15	TRBD2	TRBV7-9	once	TRBJ2-7	CASSKLAGTSDEQYF	TGTGCCAGCAGCAAACTTGCCGGGACTAGCGACGAGCAGTACTTC
14	TRBD1	TRBV5-1	once	TRBJ1-1	CASSYRDRGTEAFF	TGCGCCAGCAGCTACCGGGACAGGGGGACTGAAGCTTTCTTT
16	TRBD1	TRBV6-5	NA	TRBJ2-2	CASSYSLTGMAGELFF	TGTGCCAGCAGTTACTCCCTGACAGGGATGGCCGGGGAGCTGTTTTTT
13	NA	TRBV12-5	NA	TRBJ1-3	CASVPPGGNTIYF	TGTGCTAGTGTTCCCCCCGGGGGAAACACCATATATTTT
12	TRBD1	TRBV30	NA	TRBJ2-3	CAPRQGTDTQYF	TGTGCCCCCAGACAGGGGACAGATACGCAGTATTTT
12	NA	TRBV5-1	once	TRBJ1-1	CASSLSGTEAFF	TGCGCCAGCAGCTTGTCAGGCACTGAAGCTTTCTTT
16	NA	TRBV4-2	NA	TRBJ1-2	CASSQRRGQSVYGYTF	TGTGCCAGCAGCCAGAGACGGGGGCAGAGCGTCTATGGCTACACCTTC
14	NA	TRBV5-1	once	TRBJ1-1	CASSLGGSGTEAFF	TGCGCCAGCAGCTTGGGGGGCTCGGGCACTGAAGCTTTCTTT
14	NA	TRBV5-1	NA	TRBJ1-1	CASSPDGGGTEAFF	TGCGCCAGCAGCCCGGACGGTGGGGGGACTGAAGCTTTCTTT
16	NA	TRBV11-1	NA	TRBJ2-3	CASSTGTNLRTDTQYF	TGTGCCAGCAGCACAGGGACTAACCTCCGCACAGATACGCAGTATTTT